This T cell receptor beta chain was identified in a study of lymphopenia after photon versus proton radiotherapy. Findings and limits, study-wide: In patients who died, overall survival fell as post-nadir TCR diversity dropped more. Oligoclonal CD8+ Temra expansion after nadir drove photon patients' diversity drop. Relative stability marked proton patients; photon patients lost diversity and naive cells.

A word on this clone: What it binds is not known.

Measured with immunoSEQ multiplex PCR; TCRdb has only the in-frame clones, and not every one. The table records about 20,000 clones, 92% of them present only once. Looked up from germline, CDR1 is MNHNS and CDR2 is SASEGT. The CDR3 has 14 residues. With 6 bases clipped from V and 7 bases from J, the junction kept 8 bases outside the gene matches. The TCR comes from a woman in her seventies with pancreatic cancer. Some clones in this sample may be carry-over from other donors' samples. Sequenced here: peripheral blood, sampled from a patient treated with proton-based radiotherapy. This rearrangement joins TRBV6-1 to TRBJ2-7; 11 bases fit TRBD1. The chain's CDR3 is CASRTPGQGVEQYF. The CDR3 nucleotides are TGTGCCAGCAGAACTCCGGGACAGGGGGTAGAGCAGTACTTC.